The 5 T cell receptor beta chains below come from one sample, sequenced in a study of CD8+ T cells in alopecia areata. Following RNA extraction, reverse transcription yielded cDNA that acted as the sequencing template. Sequencing was performed with immunoSEQ multiplex PCR; in TCRdb, only in-frame clones are kept and a portion is missing. The sample counts more than 90,000 clones, none seen once; the ten largest own around a fifth. Input material: lesional skin. All receptors come from a C3H/HeJ mouse with alopecia areata. MHC haplotype of the strain: H2-k.

This clone was seen a few times. Any gene name here is a mouse gene name. The CDR3 end is not reached by the read, which stops 4 residues before it; the germline J gene fills it in. The rearrangement uses TRBV5 and TRBJ2-3; 8 bases line up with TRBD2. The CDR3 runs to 16 residues. V trimming: 0 bases; J trimming: 1 base; junction bases outside the gene matches: 3. CDR1 and CDR2 from the germline V gene are LGHNA and YNLKQL (reference sequence). Partial CDR3 DNA: TGTGCCAGCAGCCAAGATCCCTGGGGGGGTGCAGAA. It is translated as CASSQDPWGGAE. The CDR3, in full, reads CASSQDPWGGAETLYF.

In this sample, this clone turned up many times. Mouse gene names apply. The read is 4 residues too short to cover the CDR3 end, so that end is filled in from the germline J gene. This chain links TRBV13-2 with TRBJ2-1; a weak D match, TRBD1 (5 bases). The V gene's germline CDR1 is NNHNN and CDR2 SYGAGS (reference sequence). The ends were cut back, 3 bases at V and 0 bases at J, with 10 bases in the middle. CDR3 length: 15 amino acids. The CDR3 DNA, read in part, is TGTGCCAGCGGTGCCTCGGACAATAACTATGCT. Protein: CASGASDNNYA. The CDR3 as a whole reads CASGASDNNYAEQFF.

This clone was found a few times. The gene names here belong to mouse. The read ends 4 residues before the CDR3 terminus; that terminus is restored from the germline J gene. The V call is TRBV13-3, the J call TRBJ2-2, with D possibly matching TRBD1 (6 bases). The CDR3 has 15 amino acids. Deletions cut 0 bases from V and 4 bases from J, with 10 bases between. Germline CDR1 and CDR2: NNHDY and SYVADS. CDR3 loop: CASSDEQGSTGQLYF. The sequenced part of the CDR3 DNA is TGTGCCAGCAGTGATGAGCAGGGGAGCACCGGG.

Comment on this clone: Gene names are mouse gene names. The observed sequence ends 4 residues before the CDR3 terminus, with the missing tail filled in from the germline J gene. The chain carries TRBV13-3 and TRBJ2-3; 7 bases map to TRBD2. The CDR3 extends over 16 amino acids. Looked up from germline, CDR1 is NNHDY and CDR2 is SYVADS. Losses at the gene ends were 1 base for V and 0 bases for J; bases not matched to a gene: 5. The CDR3: CASSDPDWASAETLYF. The sequenced part of the CDR3 DNA is TGTGCCAGCAGTGATCCCGACTGGGCTAGTGCAGAA.

This clone showed up many times. These gene names are mouse names. The read terminates 4 residues ahead of where the CDR3 ends, so the germline J gene completes it. The same CDR3 is also encoded by other DNA sequences in this sample. V usage is TRBV13-3 and J usage is TRBJ1-4, with 7 bases fitting TRBD1. Germline loops: CDR1 NNHDY, CDR2 SYVADS. After removal of 3 bases from V and 5 bases from J, the junction contained 1 base not matched to a gene. This CDR3 has 13 amino acids. CDR3 loop: CASSVGQNERLFF. CDR3 bases read: TGTGCCAGCAGTGTGGGACAGAACGAA.